These 29 T cell receptor beta chains were all obtained from the same sample, sequenced in a study of CD8 T cells in Susac syndrome (dated by TCRdb to the late 2010s). The library relied on the immunoSEQ multiplex PCR assay. RNA was extracted using the RNeasy kit, and roughly 0.45 to 1 microgram was reverse transcribed with random hexamers. TCRdb took the public reads, trimmed them with fastp at Q25, ran MiXCR for clone calling and kept in-frame beta chains. Rows matching on CDR3 protein sequence are summarized as one entry with the most common DNA and genes. Across this sample there are over 80,000 distinct CDR3 sequences, with approximately 93% seen only once. The top ten clones comprise around 0.94% of the sample. Material: CD8+ T cells from PBMCs. Every receptor here comes from a human donor with Susac syndrome.

The chain carries TRBV14 and TRBJ2-1; 9 nucleotides match TRBD1. The CDR3 consists of 19 residues. Germline loops: CDR1 SGHDN, CDR2 FVKESK. Losses at the gene ends were 0 bases for V and 3 bases for J; bases not matched to a gene: 12. CDR3 protein: CASSQEIDWDRAVYNEQFF. The CDR3, as DNA: TGTGCCAGCAGCCAAGAAATCGATTGGGACAGGGCGGTCTACAATGAGCAGTTCTTC.

The V gene is TRBV7-9, the J gene TRBJ2-5; TRBD2 might be the D (6 bases). CDR3 length: 12 residues. V dropped 4 bases and J dropped 11 bases, with 14 bases sitting between them. Germline V gene sequence: CDR1 SEHNR, CDR2 FQNEAQ (reference sequence). The CDR3 DNA reads as TGTGCCAGCAGCTCCGCCTTAGCGGCTCAGTACTTC. Amino acids: CASSSALAAQYF.

This rearrangement joins TRBV20-1 to TRBJ2-5, with 10 bases matching TRBD1. CDR3 length equals 12 residues. From germline, CDR1 is DFQATT and CDR2 SNEGSKA (reference sequence). CDR3 sequence (DNA): TGCATTAAAGGGGACAGGGGAGAGACCCAGTACTTC. Its protein is CIKGDRGETQYF.

V and J are TRBV25-1 and TRBJ2-5, with D hard to call. Trimming removed 11 bases at V and 5 bases at J, with 21 bases between. Per germline, CDR1 MGHDK and CDR2 SYGVNS. This CDR3 is 14 amino acids long. CDR3 bases: TGTGCCGTTTCCGAAGGGCCCCTTTGGGAGACCCAGTACTTC. It yields the protein CAVSEGPLWETQYF. The full variable domain, rest sourced from reference TRBV25-1 and TRBJ2-5, is EADIYQTPRYLVIGTGKKITLECSQTMGHDKMYWYQQDPGMELHLIHYSYGVNSTEKGDLSSESTVSRIRTEHFPLTLESARPSHTSQYLCAVSEGPLWETQYFGPGTRLLVL.

The sample holds one count of this clonotype. The chain uses TRBV7-9 and TRBJ2-3; D might be TRBD1 or TRBD2, each matching 5 bases. Trimming shortened V by 3 bases and J by 0 bases, and 10 bases separated the two germline ends. Germline lookup yields CDR1 SEHNR and CDR2 FQNEAQ (reference sequence). This CDR3 spans 15 amino acids. In nucleotides, the CDR3 is TGTGCCAGCAGCTTGGGGACCATCAGCACAGATACGCAGTATTTT. This translates into CASSLGTISTDTQYF.

This chain connects TRBV30 to TRBJ2-3, with 13 positions matching TRBD2. This CDR3 has 18 residues. From germline, CDR1 is GTSNPN and CDR2 SVGIG (reference sequence). Trimming cost V 1 base and J 1 base; bases outside gene matches: 8. The DNA of the CDR3 is TGTGCCTGGAGTGGTACTAGCGGGAGGGCCCAGGGCACAGATACGCAGTATTTT. It yields the protein CAWSGTSGRAQGTDTQYF.

V is TRBV2 and J is TRBJ2-4; D remains ambiguous. This CDR3 contains 17 residues. Germline loops: CDR1 SNHLY, CDR2 FYNNEI. The ends were cut back, 6 bases at V and 0 bases at J, with 18 bases in the middle. CDR3 bases: TGTGCCAGCAGGCGTAATCAGGCCCTTCTAGCCAAAAACATTCAGTACTTC. Amino acid sequence: CASRRNQALLAKNIQYF.

The gene calls are TRBV4-1 and TRBJ2-2; TRBD1 is a possible D gene (6 bases). The CDR3 covers 14 residues. In germline, CDR1 is MGHRA, CDR2 YSYEKL. V was shortened by 6 bases and J by 3 bases, with 11 bases between the two germline ends. The CDR3 protein is CASRGPGDTGELFF. The DNA for the CDR3 is TGCGCCAGCAGGGGGCCAGGGGACACCGGGGAGCTGTTTTTT.

This rearrangement joins TRBV12-3 or TRBV12-4 to TRBJ2-5, with D maybe TRBD2 (6 bases). V was shortened by 5 bases and J by 5 bases, with 18 bases between the two germline ends. CDR3 length: 15 amino acids. The CDR3 nucleotides are TGTGCCAGCAGTATTCAGGGACTTGGGGTGGAGACCCAGTACTTC. Its translation is CASSIQGLGVETQYF.

The rearrangement joins TRBV5-1 to TRBJ2-5, with 12 bases lining up with TRBD2. The V gene end was trimmed by 0 bases and the J gene end by 0 bases; junction bases not matched to a gene: 6. The CDR3 covers 18 residues. Germline V CDR1 and CDR2: SGHRS, YFSETQ. CDR3 amino acids: CASSLATSGGLYQETQYF. DNA of the CDR3: TGCGCCAGCAGCTTGGCGACTAGCGGGGGCCTGTACCAAGAGACCCAGTACTTC.

V gene TRBV5-4 combines with J gene TRBJ2-1; 12 nucleotides agree with TRBD2. The CDR3 spans 16 residues. The V segment lost 3 bases and the J segment 3 bases; nucleotides outside the gene matches: 4. Germline lookup yields CDR1 SGHNT and CDR2 YYREEE (reference sequence). CDR3 loop: CASSSPTSGGYNEQFF. CDR3 in DNA: TGTGCCAGCAGCTCCCCGACTAGCGGGGGCTACAATGAGCAGTTCTTC.

V and J are TRBV30 and TRBJ2-3; 11 bases map to TRBD2. CDR1 and CDR2 (germline): GTSNPN, SVGIG (reference sequence). The CDR3 runs to 14 residues. Unmatched junction bases numbered 7, after V lost 8 bases and J lost 3 bases. CDR3 protein: CAMGLADLTDTQYF. In DNA, the CDR3 is TGTGCCATGGGACTAGCGGACCTAACAGATACGCAGTATTTT. The full variable domain, in which reference TRBV30 and TRBJ2-3 provide the parts outside the CDR3, is SQTIHQWPATLVQPVGSPLSLECTVEGTSNPNLYWYRQAAGRGLQLLFYSVGIGQISSEVPQNLSASRPQDRQFILSSKKLLLSDSGFYLCAMGLADLTDTQYFGPGTRLTVL.

The genes are TRBV6-6 and TRBJ2-4; D may be TRBD2 (5 bases). This CDR3 contains 14 residues. Germline V gene lookup returns CDR1 MNHNY and CDR2 SVGAGI (reference sequence). Trimming cost V 6 bases and J 8 bases, with 17 bases left between them. This CDR3 reads CASSLTEVLDIQYF. CDR3 in DNA: TGTGCCAGCAGCCTGACGGAGGTATTGGACATTCAGTACTTC.

The rearrangement links TRBV11-2 to TRBJ2-1, with a possible D match to TRBD2 (6 bases). The CDR3 sequence is 17 residues long. In germline, CDR1 is SGHAT, CDR2 FQNNGV. Trimming removed 5 bases from V and 1 base from J, with 18 bases in between. CDR3 loop: CASSGTFGGKSYNEQFF. The CDR3 DNA sequence: TGTGCCAGCAGCGGGACTTTTGGCGGTAAATCCTACAATGAGCAGTTCTTC.

The rearrangement uses TRBV5-6 and TRBJ2-6; TRBD1 might be the D (6 bases). V gave up 1 base and J gave up 3 bases, with 17 bases separating them. Germline lookup yields CDR1 SGHDT and CDR2 YYEEEE. The CDR3 length is 18 residues. DNA for the CDR3: TGTGCCAGCAGCTTGTTTGCAGGGGAGTATGGTGGGGCCAACGTCCTGACTTTC. This translates into CASSLFAGEYGGANVLTF.

In its sample, this clonotype was seen once. This CDR3 reads CASSFTRTDTQYF. Here the CDR3 DNA reads TGTGCCAGCAGTTTTACGCGTACAGATACGCAGTATTTT. The V call is TRBV27, the J call TRBJ2-3; D gene uncertain. Per germline, CDR1 MNHEY and CDR2 SMNVEV (reference sequence). CDR3 length: 13 residues. Trimming shortened V by 3 bases and J by 3 bases, and 7 bases separated the two germline ends.

This chain joins TRBV30 and TRBJ2-7; D is perhaps TRBD2 (6 bases). The CDR3 runs 14 residues. Per the germline V gene, CDR1 is GTSNPN and CDR2 is SVGIG (reference sequence). V was clipped by 1 base and J by 5 bases, with 15 bases between them. CDR3 sequence (DNA): TGTGCCTGGAGTGGAGGGGCCGGGAGCCACGAGCAGTACTTC. Translating gives CAWSGGAGSHEQYF.

This chain uses TRBV29-1 with TRBJ2-3, with 8 bases fitting TRBD2. Trimming took 6 bases from V and 2 from J; bases not matched to a gene: 4. CDR1 and CDR2 (germline): SQVTM, ANQGSEA. CDR3 size: 13 residues. CDR3 coding DNA: TGCAGCGTCAAGCGGGAGTCCACAGATACGCAGTATTTT. Translation gives CSVKRESTDTQYF.

The chain links TRBV29-1 to TRBJ1-2, with D tentatively TRBD1 (5 bases). Germline lookup yields CDR1 SQVTM and CDR2 ANQGSEA. V dropped 7 bases and J dropped 6 bases, with 15 bases sitting between them. CDR3 length: 12 residues. In DNA form, the CDR3 reads TGCAGCGGGACGGACGGGGCCCATGGCTACACCTTC. It yields the protein CSGTDGAHGYTF. Full variable domain (rest looked up from reference TRBV29-1 and TRBJ1-2): SAVISQKPSRDICQRGTSLTIQCQVDSQVTMMFWYRQQPGQSLTLIATANQGSEATYESGFVIDKFPISRPNLTFSTLTVSNMSPEDSSIYLCSGTDGAHGYTFGSGTRLTVV.

The rearrangement uses TRBV6-5 and TRBJ1-1; D not certain. The V end lost 0 bases, the J end lost 2 bases, and 7 bases lay between the germline ends. Looked up from germline, CDR1 is MNHEY and CDR2 is SVGAGI. There are 14 residues in the CDR3. Here the CDR3 DNA reads TGTGCCAGCAGTTACTCCCCAGACAACACTGAAGCTTTCTTT. It is translated as CASSYSPDNTEAFF.

The rearrangement uses TRBV29-1 and TRBJ2-7, with 8 bases aligning to TRBD2. The CDR3 covers 13 residues. Germline values: CDR1 SQVTM, CDR2 ANQGSEA. Trimming cost V 5 bases and J 2 bases; bases outside gene matches: 5. The CDR3: CSVLGLETYEQYF. As DNA, the CDR3 is TGCAGCGTTTTGGGACTAGAGACCTACGAGCAGTACTTC.

This clonotype was picked up a small number of times. The chain carries TRBV28 and TRBJ2-7; D call uncertain. The V end was cut by 4 bases, the J end by 0 bases, with 4 bases between. CDR1 is MDHEN, CDR2 SYDVKM, per germline. This CDR3 has 12 amino acids. As DNA, the CDR3 is TGTGCCAGCAGTTCGGGCTCCTACGAGCAGTACTTC. It yields the protein CASSSGSYEQYF.

The chain combines TRBV12-3 or TRBV12-4 with TRBJ2-7, with unresolved D. The CDR3 extends over 12 amino acids. Between the trimmed V and J ends, which lost 5 bases and 3 bases, there was a span of 8 bases. CDR3 bases: TGTGCCAGCAGTCCATCAGACTACGAGCAGTACTTC. Translated, it gives CASSPSDYEQYF.

J is TRBJ2-7 and V is TRBV9; TRBD2 matches at 12 bases. Germline trimming cut 3 bases from V and 2 bases from J; bases unmatched to any gene: 3. This CDR3 has 15 amino acids. Germline V CDR1 and CDR2: SGDLS, YYNGEE. The CDR3 region has the DNA TGTGCCAGCAGCGACGGACTAGCGGGAACCTACGAGCAGTACTTC. Protein: CASSDGLAGTYEQYF.

This chain uses TRBV5-4 with TRBJ2-7; 7 nucleotides agree with TRBD1. Unmatched junction bases numbered 9, after V lost 0 bases and J lost 0 bases. This CDR3 comprises 17 residues. In germline, CDR1 is SGHNT, CDR2 YYREEE (reference sequence). The CDR3 DNA sequence: TGTGCCAGCAGCTTGGGGACTGGGGACAGAAGCTCCTACGAGCAGTACTTC. It specifies CASSLGTGDRSSYEQYF.

This clonotype has just one count. The rearrangement links TRBV15 to TRBJ1-2, with 8 nucleotides matching TRBD1. Germline V lookup: CDR1 LNHNV, CDR2 YYDKDF (reference sequence). Trimming cost V 4 bases and J 3 bases; bases outside gene matches: 7. The CDR3 has 15 residues. CDR3 loop: CATSTTTGGDYGYTF. The CDR3 DNA is TGTGCCACCAGCACAACAACAGGGGGTGACTATGGCTACACCTTC.

There are a few counts of this clonotype. The chain carries TRBV6-5 and TRBJ2-1, with D unclear. Germline values: CDR1 MNHEY, CDR2 SVGAGI. The CDR3 is made up of 9 amino acids. V was trimmed by 11 bases and J by 9 bases, leaving 8 bases between them. The CDR3 nucleotides are TGTGCCGTTGCGCGTGAGCAGTTCTTC. The encoded protein is CAVAREQFF.

The chain is built from TRBV4-1 and TRBJ2-1, with 12 nucleotides matching TRBD2. There are 15 residues in the CDR3. Germline V CDR1 and CDR2: MGHRA, YSYEKL. V was clipped by 6 bases and J by 5 bases; unmatched bases: 5. The CDR3 DNA sequence: TGCGCCAGCAGTCGGACTAGCGGGACTAACAATGAGCAGTTCTTC. This codes for CASSRTSGTNNEQFF.

The genes are TRBV9 and TRBJ2-7; no firm D call. Germline values: CDR1 SGDLS, CDR2 YYNGEE. The germline V and J ends were trimmed by 0 bases and 1 base, with 11 bases remaining between them. The CDR3 loop spans 15 amino acids. The CDR3 DNA sequence: TGTGCCAGCAGCGTAGGAGGATCGGATTCCTACGAGCAGTACTTC. Translation gives CASSVGGSDSYEQYF.